The clone carrying this T cell receptor (beta chain) was seen a single time. Its antigen is undetermined. Naive CD8 populations comprised CD45RO-negative cells positively selected for CCR7, excluding terminally differentiated effector memory CD45RA+ cells. The data were taken from a study of shared clonotypes between healthy human individuals. The assay ran at deep level. TCRdb's table, derived via immunoSEQ multiplex PCR, lists solely in-frame clones and lacks some. The repertoire holds roughly 2 million clones, with roughly 94% as singletons. General observations from the study: Unshared clonotypes carried lower generation probabilities than those common to all four donors.

The receptor was derived from a man aged 18 to 30 in good health. Sequenced material: naive CD8+ T cells sorted from blood.

The CDR3 bases are TGTGCCAGCAGTGCCAACCTGGACAGGGGGCTCCAGCCCCAGCATTTT. Encoded protein: CASSANLDRGLQPQHF. The chain has TRBV2 and TRBJ1-5, with 11 nucleotides matching TRBD1. CDR3 size: 16 residues. Germline lookup yields CDR1 SNHLY and CDR2 FYNNEI. Trimming took 4 bases from V and 7 from J; bases not matched to a gene: 9.